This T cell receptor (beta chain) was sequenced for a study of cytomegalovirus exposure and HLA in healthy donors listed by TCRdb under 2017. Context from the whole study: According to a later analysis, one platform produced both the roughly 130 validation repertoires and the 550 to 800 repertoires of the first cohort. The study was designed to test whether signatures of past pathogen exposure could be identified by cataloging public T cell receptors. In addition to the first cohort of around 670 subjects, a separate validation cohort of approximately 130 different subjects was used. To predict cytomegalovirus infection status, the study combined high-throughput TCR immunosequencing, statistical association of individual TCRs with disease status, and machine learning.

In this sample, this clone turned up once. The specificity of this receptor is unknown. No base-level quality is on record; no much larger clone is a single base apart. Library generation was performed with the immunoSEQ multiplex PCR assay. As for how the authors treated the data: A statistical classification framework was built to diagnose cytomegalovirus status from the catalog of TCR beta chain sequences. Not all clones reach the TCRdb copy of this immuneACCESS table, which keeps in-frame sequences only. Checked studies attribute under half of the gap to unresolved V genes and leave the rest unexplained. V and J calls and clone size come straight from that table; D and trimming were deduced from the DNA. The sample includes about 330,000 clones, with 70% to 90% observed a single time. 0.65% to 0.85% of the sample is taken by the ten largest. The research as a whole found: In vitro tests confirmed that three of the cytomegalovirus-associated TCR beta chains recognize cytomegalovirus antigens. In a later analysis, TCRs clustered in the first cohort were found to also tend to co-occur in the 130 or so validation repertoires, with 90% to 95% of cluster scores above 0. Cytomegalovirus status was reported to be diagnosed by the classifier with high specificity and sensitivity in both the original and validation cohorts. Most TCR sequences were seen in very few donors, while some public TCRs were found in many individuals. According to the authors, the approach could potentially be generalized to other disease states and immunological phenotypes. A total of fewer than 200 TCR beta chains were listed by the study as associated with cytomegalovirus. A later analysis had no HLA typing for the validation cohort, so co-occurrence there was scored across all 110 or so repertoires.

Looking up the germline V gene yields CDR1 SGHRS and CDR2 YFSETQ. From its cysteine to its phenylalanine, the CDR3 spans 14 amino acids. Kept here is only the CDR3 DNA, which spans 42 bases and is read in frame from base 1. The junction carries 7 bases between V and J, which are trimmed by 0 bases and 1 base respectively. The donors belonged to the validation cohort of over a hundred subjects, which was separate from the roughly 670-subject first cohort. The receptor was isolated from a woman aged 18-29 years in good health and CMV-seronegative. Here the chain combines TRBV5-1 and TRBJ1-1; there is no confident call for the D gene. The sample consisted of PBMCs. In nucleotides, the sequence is TGCGCCAGCAGCTTGGCCACGGGGAACACTGAAGCTTTCTTT. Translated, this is CASSLATGNTEAFF.